These T cell receptor beta chains were read from a single sample in a study of persistence of HIV-infected CD4 T cells. Data came from immunoSEQ multiplex PCR; TCRdb stores just in-frame clones and leaves some out. This sample has under 40,000 clones, with roughly 71% found just once. Their cognate antigens are unknown. Sample: CD4+ T cells sorted from PBMCs after approximately 19-hour stimulation, taken from a patient who received antiretroviral therapy. Receptors originate from an adult man with HIV who was CMV-seropositive. Each CDR3 is given with its conserved first and last residue. The D gene is left open where the match is weak. The size entry is marked missing in some rows and otherwise reads once, few, many or a size class.

v_call,clone_size,j_call,d_call,cdr3_aa,cdr3_nt
TRBV11-2,-,TRBJ2-1,-,CASSSRSRVSYNEQFF,TGTGCCAGCAGCTCCCGGTCGAGGGTTTCCTACAATGAGCAGTTCTTC
TRBV3-1/TRBV3-2,-,TRBJ1-1,-,CASSQAVGNTEAFF,TGTGCCAGCAGCCAAGCGGTGGGGAACACTGAAGCTTTCTTT
TRBV6-5,-,TRBJ1-1,-,CASRSTALAFF,TGTGCCAGCAGGTCGACAGCCTTAGCTTTCTTT
TRBV28,-,TRBJ1-3,-,CASSLLLGAGNTIYF,TGTGCCAGCAGTTTATTACTCGGGGCCGGAAACACCATATATTTT
TRBV9,-,TRBJ2-7,TRBD1,CASSVQTGGGEQYF,TGTGCCAGCAGCGTGCAGACAGGGGGCGGCGAGCAGTACTTC
TRBV3-1/TRBV3-2,-,TRBJ2-3,-,CASSQDRITQYF,TGTGCCAGCAGCCAAGATCGAATAACGCAGTATTTT
TRBV2,-,TRBJ2-2,TRBD1,CASRDRPNTGELFF,TGTGCCAGCAGGGACAGGCCGAACACCGGGGAGCTGTTTTTT
TRBV19,once,TRBJ1-2,TRBD1,CASSISPGGVDGYTF,TGTGCCAGTAGTATATCTCCAGGGGGCGTAGATGGCTACACCTTC
TRBV5-1,-,TRBJ1-1,-,CASSSGASNMNTEAFF,TGCGCCAGCAGCTCCGGGGCCTCAAATATGAACACTGAAGCTTTCTTT
TRBV9,-,TRBJ2-2,-,CASSVTGLTGELFF,TGTGCCAGCAGCGTGACGGGTCTCACCGGGGAGCTGTTTTTT
TRBV19,-,TRBJ1-4,-,CASSREPPGRINEKLFF,TGTGCCAGTAGTAGAGAGCCTCCGGGACGGATAAATGAAAAACTGTTTTTT
TRBV28,few,TRBJ1-1,TRBD1,CASNRGTANTEAFF,TGTGCCAGCAATCGAGGGACAGCGAACACTGAAGCTTTCTTT
TRBV24-1,-,TRBJ2-7,-,CATSDLGREQYF,TGTGCCACCAGTGATTTGGGAAGGGAGCAGTACTTC
TRBV4-2,-,TRBJ2-1,TRBD2,CASSQDPSGGANEQFF,TGTGCCAGCAGCCAAGATCCTAGCGGGGGGGCGAATGAGCAGTTCTTC
TRBV7-9,-,TRBJ1-2,-,CASTRAADYGYTF,TGTGCCAGCACTAGGGCGGCTGACTATGGCTACACCTTC
TRBV9,-,TRBJ1-6,-,CASSGSVSSYNSPLHF,TGTGCCAGCAGCGGGTCGGTGAGCTCCTATAATTCACCCCTCCACTTT
TRBV6-1,-,TRBJ2-1,-,CASSGGTLVSGNEQFF,TGTGCCAGCAGTGGGGGGACCCTAGTATCGGGTAATGAGCAGTTCTTC
TRBV24-1,-,TRBJ2-1,TRBD1,CATSVGTGSNNEQFF,TGTGCCACCAGTGTAGGGACAGGGTCCAACAATGAGCAGTTCTTC
TRBV24-1,-,TRBJ1-2,TRBD1,CATSDPDRAQGYTF,TGTGCCACCAGTGATCCTGACAGGGCACAAGGCTACACCTTC
TRBV19,once,TRBJ1-1,-,CASARGQGTEAFF,TGTGCCAGTGCCCGGGGGCAGGGGACTGAAGCTTTCTTT
TRBV18,-,TRBJ2-7,TRBD1,CASSLGQGAKGSEQYF,TGTGCCAGCTCCCTGGGACAGGGGGCAAAAGGGAGCGAGCAGTACTTC
TRBV28,-,TRBJ1-6,-,CASSLLGFSYNSPLHF,TGTGCCAGCAGTTTATTAGGGTTCTCCTATAATTCACCCCTCCACTTT
TRBV5-1,-,TRBJ2-3,TRBD2,CASSAGLAGGHSTDTQYF,TGCGCCAGCAGCGCGGGACTAGCGGGGGGACATAGCACAGATACGCAGTATTTT